Detailed here is one T cell receptor (beta chain). Its antigen is unknown. The sequenced target, TCR beta, came from blood CD8+ and CD4+ T cells. Negative isolation yielded CD4+ and CD8+ T cells, and FACS enriched TEMRA cells. The data originate from a study of CD8 T cells in Susac syndrome. The RNA, about 0.5 to 1 ug, was put through reverse transcription using random hexamers. An immunoSEQ multiplex PCR amplified TCR beta CDR3 over 54 Vbeta and 13 Jbeta. TCRdb reanalysed the immunoSEQ multiplex PCR reads using MiXCR and keeps one entry per CDR3 protein. The sample shows around 50,000 distinct CDR3 sequences, about 92% of them seen only once. The germline V gene encodes CDR1 LGHDT and CDR2 YNNKEL (reference sequence). Trimming pared 0 bases from V and 0 bases from J, leaving 16 bases between. The CDR3 runs 18 residues. Study findings and constraints: The study acknowledged a relatively small number of individuals in its TCR sequencing and HLA analysis.

Sequencing was performed on CD8+ T cells from PBMCs. V gene TRBV3-1 combines with J gene TRBJ2-3; D perhaps matches TRBD2 (6 bases). The clonotype was recovered from a human donor in good health. CDR3 residues: CASSQDKGVAASTDTQYF. CDR3 bases: TGTGCCAGCAGCCAAGATAAGGGAGTAGCGGCTAGCACAGATACGCAGTATTTT.